A single sample gave rise to the 9 T cell receptor beta chains below, sequenced in a study of CD8 T cells in Susac syndrome. When the RNA was reverse transcribed, random hexamers were used with an input of roughly 0.45 to 1 ug. One entry per CDR3 protein results from TCRdb running MiXCR on the immunoSEQ multiplex PCR reads. The repertoire includes around 120,000 distinct CDR3 sequences, more than 85% of them detected once, and around 0.085% sits in the top ten. The sample was CD4+ T cells from PBMCs. The receptors shown here come from a human donor with multiple sclerosis.

The chain carries TRBV24-1 and TRBJ1-5; TRBD1 matches at 7 bases. V was clipped by 4 bases and J by 5 bases; unmatched bases: 1. The CDR3 runs 13 residues. Looked up from germline, CDR1 is KGHDR and CDR2 is SFDVKD. The CDR3 protein is CATSDRGYQPQHF. For the CDR3, the DNA is TGTGCCACCAGTGACAGGGGGTATCAGCCCCAGCATTTT.

The genes are TRBV4-3 and TRBJ1-4; D is possibly TRBD1 (6 bases). Trimming took off 0 bases at V and 5 bases at J, with 10 bases between the two ends. This CDR3 contains 15 residues. The V gene's germline CDR1 is LGHNA and CDR2 YSLEER. The DNA of the CDR3 is TGCGCCAGCAGCCAAGAGACAGGCGAAAATGAAAAACTGTTTTTT. This translates into CASSQETGENEKLFF.

As to this clonotype: One junction end disagrees with the germline gene, perhaps due to a read error. The genes are TRBV7-3 and TRBJ1-1; 7 bases fit TRBD1. Germline lookup yields CDR1 SGHTA and CDR2 FQGTGA. The CDR3 has 14 amino acids. The CDR3 DNA sequence: TGTGCCAGCAGCCGCGACAGGGATAGCACTGAAGTTTTCTTT. Translated, it gives CASSRDRDSTEVFF.

The chain uses TRBV2 and TRBJ1-6, with unresolved D. The CDR3 extends over 17 amino acids. V lost 1 base, J lost 10 bases, and 20 bases lay in between. Germline V CDR1 and CDR2: SNHLY, FYNNEI. CDR3 in amino acids: CASSEGFPAKRGSPLHF. The CDR3 DNA reads TGTGCCAGCAGTGAAGGCTTCCCTGCCAAGCGCGGATCACCCCTCCACTTT.

The rearrangement links TRBV30 to TRBJ1-1; 8 bases are a match to TRBD1. Germline V gene data show CDR1 as GTSNPN and CDR2 as SVGIG (reference sequence). The V and J ends lost 3 bases and 4 bases, in that order; junction bases with no gene match: 4. The length of the CDR3 is 13 residues. The CDR3, as DNA: TGTGCCTGGAGCGGACAGGGCTTCACTGAAGCTTTCTTT. Translation gives CAWSGQGFTEAFF.

This chain uses TRBV19 with TRBJ1-6; D not certain. Germline lookup yields CDR1 LNHDA and CDR2 SQIVND (reference sequence). V gave up 9 bases and J gave up 10 bases, with 13 bases separating them. This CDR3 contains 12 residues. The CDR3 nucleotides are TGTGCCAGACAGTCTTCCCGGTCACCCCTCCACTTT. It encodes CARQSSRSPLHF.

This clonotype came up once. J is TRBJ1-5 and V is TRBV28; D might be TRBD1 (5 bases). In germline, CDR1 is MDHEN, CDR2 SYDVKM. The CDR3 covers 15 residues. V shed 6 bases and J shed 0 bases, with 12 bases lying between them. CDR3 sequence reads: CASSRGRYSNQPQHF. In DNA form, the CDR3 reads TGTGCCAGCAGCCGGGGACGGTATAGCAATCAGCCCCAGCATTTT.

The rearrangement links TRBV6-5 to TRBJ2-7, with 7 bases matching TRBD2. This CDR3 is 15 amino acids long. V shed 6 bases and J 9 bases; nucleotides not matched to a gene: 17. In germline, CDR1 is MNHEY, CDR2 SVGAGI. CDR3 sequence (DNA): TGTGCCAGCAGCGACTTAGGACTAGGCCCCCTCATGCAGTACTTC. Amino acid sequence: CASSDLGLGPLMQYF.

V and J are TRBV18 and TRBJ2-3; 8 positions match TRBD2. This CDR3 is built from 13 residues. J gave up 4 bases and V 3 bases, and 0 bases lay outside the gene matches. Germline V gives CDR1 KGHSH, CDR2 LQKENI. The CDR3 protein is CASSPGLADTQYF. CDR3 bases: TGTGCCAGCTCACCGGGACTAGCAGATACGCAGTATTTT.